The clone carrying this T cell receptor (beta chain) was seen a few times. One junction end disagrees with the germline gene, perhaps due to a read error. The CDR3 consists of 10 residues. From germline, CDR1 is MNHNS and CDR2 SASEGT. This entry belongs to a study of shared T cell receptors in the human thymus. Repertoires were generated with immunoSEQ multiplex PCR, while TCRdb's copy carries only in-frame clones and drops some. Of just under 550,000 clones listed, about 84% are singletons. The data were also submitted as part of a second study, on human thymus T cells. Per that paper: The donor group consisted of healthy Finnish infants who were having corrective surgery for congenital heart defects. Thymus specimens were resections from corrective heart surgery. Biased V and J segment usage appeared in thymus and peripheral blood. The related literature has documented a marked overlap of thymic repertoires among unrelated individuals.

The chain is built from TRBV6-1 and TRBJ2-1; 9 nucleotides agree with TRBD2. Material: thymocytes. This receptor was taken from a boy in the first two years of life with a congenital heart defect. The DNA of the CDR3 is TGCCTAGCGGGAAGCGGTGAGCAGTTCTTC. This translates into CLAGSGEQFF.